This record concerns one T cell receptor beta chain sequence. This clonotype was counted many times. What this receptor recognizes is not known. Nothing much larger sits one base from this clone, and base qualities are not available. Each patient had bone marrow sampled at the time of active disease. Ficoll-Hypaque density gradient centrifugation was used to isolate the bone marrow mononuclear cells. Myeloma plasma cells were removed and CD138-negative cells were obtained by negative selection following labeling with CD138 magnetic microbeads on a MACS separator. Flow cytometry with CD138 antibodies on an Attune NxT was used to check how pure the isolated cells were. TRIzol reagent was used to extract total RNA, and a NanoDrop spectrophotometer was used to quantify the extracted RNA. For each patient, paired RNA-seq and IR-seq were run on the CD138-negative bone marrow sample from that patient. This specimen belongs to a study of read filtering for tumor transcriptome and immune sequencing (dated by TCRdb to about 2020). Turning to the overall study: The cohort consisted of about 17 male and some 15 female patients, with a mean age of about 66 years and an age range of roughly 45 to 90. By revised international staging, 8 patients were R-ISS I, under 20 were R-ISS II and about 7 were R-ISS III. Whole-transcriptome libraries were prepared with the TruSeq RNA Access Library Prep Kit after DNase treatment. Per sample, about 3.5 to 10.27 million TCR-region mapped reads were obtained with IR-seq, compared with only about 85 to 1,400 with RNA-seq. Using the same bone marrow samples, the study ran both targeted immune repertoire sequencing and bulk whole-transcriptome sequencing and then compared the TCR repertoires from each method. A main aim was a read-filtering strategy for immune repertoire data, specifically whether clonotypes supported by a single read should be removed.

Summary of the overall study and its limitations: The sorted CD138-negative fraction was a mixed bone marrow immune population, not purified T cells. The correlation between IR-seq and RNA-seq shared clonotype proportions rose when single-read clonotypes were removed. Single-read clonotypes made up 80% to 85% of clonotypes but about 3.3% of total reads in IR-seq, and 70% to 75% of clonotypes and roughly 48% of reads in RNA-seq. Compared with RNA-seq, IR-seq captured clonotypes at much greater depth and more reliably, and a smaller IR-seq throughput was enough to identify most of the shared clonotypes.

The Immunoverse kit was used to build TCR libraries from about 430 ng RNA, with molecular barcoded adaptors covering alpha/delta and beta/gamma chains. The same RNA used for transcriptome sequencing was used for TCR library preparation. Sequencing of TCR libraries was carried out on an Illumina HiSeq 4000 with 2 x 150 cycles. The paper's data handling went like this. TCR reads were aligned to human V, D, J and C references and assembled into CDR3 clonotypes with MiXCR, including quality filtering and error correction. The tcR package in R was used for analysis of clonotype counts and gene usage diversity. For inspection of raw mapping reads, RNA-seq reads were mapped by STAR aligner version 2.5.3a onto GRCh37 of the human genome. To test how sequencing depth affected the clonotypes detected, IR-seq fastq files were randomly downsampled with Seqtk 1.3. TCRdb passed the public sequencing reads through fastp at Q25 and MiXCR, retaining productive beta sequences. Entries that share a CDR3 protein sequence are merged under the most common genes and DNA. These V and J calls originate from TCRdb's pipeline instead of the authors' own analysis. The sample table shows some 46,000 distinct CDR3 sequences, and approximately 12% are seen once. The ten largest make up roughly 15% of the sample.

Between the V and J ends, shortened by 4 bases and 6 bases respectively, the junction contains 10 bases. The CDR3 sequence holds 13 residues, the cysteine and phenylalanine included. Solely the CDR3 DNA is kept, with 39 bases framed from the first base. CDR1 and CDR2 were assigned from the germline V gene as MGHRA and YSYEKL. Sequenced input: a population of CD138-negative cells sorted from bone marrow. What the cell subset or site label conveys for this sample: bone marrow mononuclear cells depleted of CD138+ plasma/myeloma cells by negative magnetic selection. Recombination connected TRBV4-1 to TRBJ1-5, with no D gene named confidently. This clonotype was sampled from a donor aged 40 or over with multiple myeloma. The DNA sequence is TGCGCCAGCAGCCCAAGCCTTACTCAGCCCCAGCATTTT. Protein translation: CASSPSLTQPQHF.